This T cell receptor (beta chain) appears in the sequencing data of a study of blood T cells in healthy people across ages. The study, taken as a whole, reports: There was no known CMV status for donors, so expanded clonotype changes were possibly confounded. Strongly correlated with naive T cell percentage was TCR beta diversity. It was held that the diversity estimates obtained from one million T cells were underestimates.

With respect to this clonotype: The antigen is undetermined. The junction departs from the called germline gene at one end, perhaps through a read error.

Isolation per sample recovered at least 6.5 million PBMCs. Sample-barcoded 5' priming and a J-beta primer mix drove a second PCR of about 6 to 12 cycles. TCRdb analysed the 5' RACE reads with MiXCR anew, one entry per CDR3 protein. The table lists about 940,000 distinct CDR3 sequences, around 49% of them singletons, with about an eighth in the top ten. Germline V gene lookup returns CDR1 SGHRS and CDR2 YFSETQ. The CDR3 is made up of 14 amino acids. The chain recombines TRBV5-1 with TRBJ1-1, with 7 positions matching TRBD1. The TCR sequence derives from a man between 25 and 39 years old in good health. The sample was blood. The CDR3 reads CASSLRGQNTGAFF. The DNA for the CDR3 is TGCGCCAGCAGCTTGAGGGGACAGAACACTGGAGCTTTCTTT.